This note documents a single TCR beta chain sequence. These data originate in a study of blood T cell repertoires in COVID-19. V lost 1 base and J 9 bases, leaving 13 bases between the germline ends. Germline V lookup: CDR1 MNHNS, CDR2 SASEGT. This CDR3 contains 13 residues. The data were produced by immunoSEQ multiplex PCR, yet TCRdb's version contains in-frame clones alone and is incomplete. The sample comprises over 300,000 clones, 89% of which are singletons, and 9.5% rests with the top ten. Those enrolled, adults aged about 18 to 89 years, came from 25 or so US areas. The V gene is TRBV6-1, the J gene TRBJ2-7; tentative D call: TRBD1 (5 bases). The clonotype comes from a woman aged 35 to 49 who had recovered from COVID-19. Sequenced input: PBMCs or T cells enriched from blood (not recorded which). The CDR3 DNA follows: TGTGCCAGCAGTGAAGAAATTCAGGGATGGCAGTACTTC. Translated, it gives CASSEEIQGWQYF.